This T cell receptor (beta chain) was identified during a study of glioma-infiltrating T cells after dendritic cell vaccination. Data came from immunoSEQ multiplex PCR; TCRdb stores just in-frame clones and leaves some out. The repertoire holds some 46,000 clones, with approximately 91% as singletons. The CDR3 runs 15 residues. Germline V gene data show CDR1 as SEHNR and CDR2 as FQNEAQ (reference sequence). Trimming pared 4 bases from V and 5 bases from J, leaving 17 bases between. As for time point: after dendritic cell vaccination, including at tumor progression/relapse. The sequencing used blood, collected after dendritic cell vaccination. The receptor was isolated from a human donor with glioblastoma. The chain links TRBV7-9 to TRBJ2-5; maybe TRBD2 (5 bases). The CDR3: CASSSGWARAETQYF. Written as DNA, the CDR3 is TGTGCCAGCAGCTCGGGGTGGGCTAGGGCGGAGACCCAGTACTTC.